These 19 T cell receptor beta chains came from one sample sequenced in a study of response to subunit inactivated influenza vaccine. In TCRdb, the RT-PCR reads were re-called with MiXCR into one record per CDR3 protein. This sample yields roughly 630,000 distinct CDR3 sequences, of which approximately 15% are seen a single time; less than 9% belongs to the top ten. Source: PBMCs from blood, taken roughly 15 days before vaccination. The receptors were sampled from a man between 45 and 60 years old who received an inactivated influenza vaccine.

This clonotype was observed a single time. V gene TRBV5-1 combines with J gene TRBJ2-3; D gene ambiguous. Germline loops: CDR1 SGHRS, CDR2 YFSETQ. The CDR3 runs to 16 residues. Trimming stripped 1 base from V and 4 bases from J, with 16 bases between. CDR3 protein: CASSLSQDASPDTQYF. The CDR3 nucleotides read TGCGCCAGCAGCTTGTCGCAGGATGCCTCCCCAGATACGCAGTATTTT. The complete variable domain, with remaining parts taken from reference TRBV5-1 and TRBJ2-3, reads KAGVTQTPRYLIKTRGQQVTLSCSPISGHRSVSWYQQTPGQGLQFLFEYFSETQRNKGNFPGRFSGRQFSNSRSEMNVSTLELGDSALYLCASSLSQDASPDTQYFGPGTRLTVL.

Comment on this clonotype: A read error is likely, as this CDR3 ends without the conserved phenylalanine or tryptophan. V and J are TRBV7-2 and TRBJ2-7; 7 bases align to TRBD2. V lost 5 bases to trimming and J lost 9 bases; unmatched junction nucleotides: 13. The CDR3 contains 14 residues. From germline, CDR1 is SGHTA and CDR2 FQGNSA. The CDR3 here is CASSKPSGGEGQYI. The CDR3 DNA follows: TGTGCCAGCAGCAAGCCTAGCGGAGGGGAGGGGCAGTACATC.

The chain joins TRBV4-3 to TRBJ2-1, with TRBD2 identical over 8 bases. V lost 3 bases, J lost 6 bases, and 10 bases stayed unmatched. The CDR3 has 16 residues. Germline V gene data show CDR1 as LGHNA and CDR2 as YSLEER. CDR3 in amino acids: CASSQHDGGVGNEQFF. The DNA for the CDR3 is TGCGCCAGCAGCCAGCATGACGGGGGGGTGGGCAATGAGCAGTTCTTC.

The V call is TRBV4-3, the J call TRBJ2-7; D unresolved. Germline V gives CDR1 LGHNA, CDR2 YSLEER. The CDR3 consists of 13 residues. Trimming shortened V by 0 bases and J by 2 bases, and 5 bases separated the two germline ends. CDR3 sequence reads: CASSQEIAYEQYF. CDR3 nucleotides: TGCGCCAGCAGCCAAGAAATTGCCTACGAGCAGTACTTC.

The chain uses TRBV20-1 and TRBJ1-3, with D unclear. Trimming took off 3 bases at V and 0 bases at J, with 9 bases between the two ends. The CDR3 has 14 residues. Germline values: CDR1 DFQATT, CDR2 SNEGSKA (reference sequence). This CDR3 reads CSARGSGSGNTIYF. The DNA for the CDR3 is TGCAGTGCTAGGGGTTCAGGCTCTGGAAACACCATATATTTT.

The rearrangement links TRBV2 to TRBJ2-7, with a possible D match to TRBD2 (5 bases). Trimming removed 7 bases from V and 6 bases from J, with 16 bases in between. Germline assignment: CDR1 SNHLY and CDR2 FYNNEI. CDR3 length: 13 amino acids. The chain's CDR3 is CASTAERVGEQYF. Here the CDR3 DNA reads TGTGCCAGCACAGCGGAAAGGGTAGGCGAGCAGTACTTC.

The table lists this clonotype with a few counts. The V and J genes are TRBV7-8 and TRBJ2-7; tentative D call: TRBD2 (6 bases). V lost 5 bases to trimming and J lost 2 bases, with 16 bases between them. The CDR3 totals 15 residues. CDR1 is SGHVS and CDR2 is FQNEAQ in the germline V gene. The CDR3 coding sequence is TGTGCCAGCAGCCCATTTGATGCGGGGCCCTACGAGCAGTACTTC. Translation gives CASSPFDAGPYEQYF. The full variable domain, with the rest looked up from reference TRBV7-8 and TRBJ2-7, is GAGVSQSPRYKVAKRGQDVALRCDPISGHVSLFWYQQALGQGPEFLTYFQNEAQLDKSGLPSDRFFAERPEGSVSTLKIQRTQQEDSAVYLCASSPFDAGPYEQYFGPGTRLTVT.

V usage is TRBV15 and J usage is TRBJ1-5; 8 nucleotides align to TRBD1. The germline V gene has CDR1 LNHNV and CDR2 YYDKDF (reference sequence). V gave up 2 bases and J gave up 4 bases; unmatched junction bases: 4. The CDR3 has 15 residues. CDR3 sequence reads: CATSRLGQANQPQHF. DNA of the CDR3: TGTGCCACCAGCAGATTGGGACAGGCAAATCAGCCCCAGCATTTT.

In its sample, this clonotype was seen a few times. The chain has TRBV15 and TRBJ2-3; maybe TRBD1 (5 bases). Looked up from germline, CDR1 is LNHNV and CDR2 is YYDKDF (reference sequence). V was cut by 0 bases and J by 1 base, with 11 bases left in between. This CDR3 has 16 amino acids. The CDR3 nucleotides read TGTGCCACCAGCAGAGATCTGGGGCAGCGCACAGATACGCAGTATTTT. It is translated as CATSRDLGQRTDTQYF.

The CDR3 sequence is CASLKSSGANVLTF. In DNA, the CDR3 is TGTGCCAGCCTAAAGAGCTCTGGGGCCAACGTCCTGACTTTC. The chain uses TRBV18 and TRBJ2-6; the D is unclear. Germline CDR1 and CDR2: KGHSH and LQKENI. The CDR3 is made up of 14 amino acids. Trimming took 8 bases from V and 0 from J, leaving 8 bases between them.

The genes are TRBV7-3 and TRBJ2-1, with D possibly TRBD1 on 6 matching bases. This CDR3 region has 19 residues. V was trimmed by 2 bases and J by 7 bases, leaving 27 bases between them. Germline V gives CDR1 SGHTA, CDR2 FQGTGA. The CDR3 protein is CASSLPLSDLPRDINEQFF. The CDR3 nucleotides read TGTGCCAGCAGCTTACCCCTCTCTGACCTCCCCCGGGACATTAATGAGCAGTTCTTC.

This clonotype was counted many times. The genes are TRBV3-1 and TRBJ1-1, with D tentatively TRBD1 (6 bases). V dropped 3 bases and J dropped 4 bases, with 12 bases sitting between them. The CDR3 sequence is 14 residues long. Germline CDR1 reads LGHDT; CDR2 reads YNNKEL (reference sequence). CDR3 coding DNA: TGTGCCAGCAGCCAGGGAACAGGGCCCACTGAAGCTTTCTTT. Translation gives CASSQGTGPTEAFF.

Only a few counts were recorded for this clonotype. The chain employs TRBV18 and TRBJ2-7; no firm D call. Trimming removed 3 bases at V and 1 base at J, with 13 bases between. CDR3 length: 15 amino acids. Germline V lookup: CDR1 KGHSH, CDR2 LQKENI. CDR3 in amino acids: CASSPRSDGSYEQYF. For the CDR3, the DNA is TGTGCCAGCTCACCTCGATCAGACGGTTCCTACGAGCAGTACTTC.

The chain carries TRBV18 and TRBJ1-1; TRBD1 might be the D (6 bases). Germline V gives CDR1 KGHSH, CDR2 LQKENI. This CDR3 spans 17 amino acids. The V and J ends lost 4 bases and 10 bases respectively, with 28 bases between them. The CDR3 nucleotides are TGTGCCAGCTCACGGATCGACAGGTCTACTAGGCGGGTGGGAGCTTTCTTT. It encodes CASSRIDRSTRRVGAFF.

This clonotype occurred a few times. This chain joins TRBV24-1 and TRBJ2-5; 7 nucleotides line up with TRBD2. Trimming cost V 5 bases and J 1 base; bases outside gene matches: 6. Germline V gene sequence: CDR1 KGHDR, CDR2 SFDVKD. The CDR3 covers 15 residues. The CDR3 DNA reads as TGTGCCACCAGTGGCGGGGGACTGACCCAAGAGACCCAGTACTTC. This gives the protein CATSGGGLTQETQYF.

The chain carries TRBV6-1 and TRBJ2-1; 7 positions agree with TRBD2. Looked up from germline, CDR1 is MNHNS and CDR2 is SASEGT. The ends lost 1 base at V and 2 bases at J; junction bases unmatched: 5. The CDR3 length is 16 residues. CDR3 residues: CASSEGGTIAYNEQFF. The CDR3 DNA is TGTGCCAGCAGTGAAGGTGGGACTATAGCCTACAATGAGCAGTTCTTC.

The sample holds many counts of this clonotype. The gene calls are TRBV7-6 and TRBJ2-6; no reliable D call. Germline-derived CDR1 and CDR2 are SGHVS and FNYEAQ. The V and J ends lost 1 base and 3 bases respectively, with 13 bases between them. The CDR3 is made up of 17 amino acids. This CDR3 is CASSLGGWRGGANVLTF. The CDR3 region has the DNA TGTGCCAGCAGCTTAGGAGGATGGCGTGGTGGGGCCAACGTCCTGACTTTC.

This clonotype showed up just a few times. The chain is built from TRBV27 and TRBJ2-3; D may be TRBD1 (6 bases). Trimming shortened V by 6 bases and J by 0 bases, and 19 bases separated the two germline ends. CDR3 length equals 17 residues. CDR1 is MNHEY, CDR2 SMNVEV, per germline (reference sequence). CDR3 coding DNA: TGTGCCAGCAGACCCGTCCTCGGGACACCTAGCACAGATACGCAGTATTTT. This translates into CASRPVLGTPSTDTQYF.

V and J are TRBV7-2 and TRBJ2-3; 15 nucleotides agree with TRBD2. Germline V gene data show CDR1 as SGHTA and CDR2 as FQGNSA. The V segment lost 5 bases and the J segment 3 bases; nucleotides outside the gene matches: 6. The CDR3 totals 17 residues. This CDR3 is CASSPRTSGRGTDTQYF. The CDR3, as DNA: TGTGCCAGCAGCCCCAGGACTAGCGGGAGGGGTACAGATACGCAGTATTTT.